This T cell receptor (beta chain) emerged from a study of T cells in Graves' hyperthyroidism and ophthalmopathy. Across the whole study: Peripheral blood sampling occurred at initial diagnosis, before any treatment.

The CDR3 extends over 14 amino acids. Trimming cost V 3 bases and J 6 bases, with 18 bases left between them. Germline V gene data show CDR1 as DFQATT and CDR2 as SNEGSKA (reference sequence). This clonotype was detected many times. The antigen is undetermined. The CDR3 regions of TCR beta were amplified from RNA transcripts. Using the HTBI primer set, a first-round RT-PCR was run on the TCR CDR3. From the multiplex PCR reads, TCRdb called clonotypes with MiXCR, one entry per CDR3 protein. The sample consists of about 480,000 distinct CDR3 sequences, less than 25% of them appearing once. Study-wide results and caveats: Most thyroid clonotypes with frequency above 0.001 were detected in blood.

Sequenced sample: blood. The TCR originated in a woman in her 30s with Graves' ophthalmopathy. This chain connects TRBV20-1 to TRBJ2-7; D possibly corresponds to TRBD2 (6 bases). CDR3 DNA sequence: TGCAGTGCTAGTCAAGAGGGAGGCAGAGGCGAGCAGTACTTC. Translation: CSASQEGGRGEQYF.